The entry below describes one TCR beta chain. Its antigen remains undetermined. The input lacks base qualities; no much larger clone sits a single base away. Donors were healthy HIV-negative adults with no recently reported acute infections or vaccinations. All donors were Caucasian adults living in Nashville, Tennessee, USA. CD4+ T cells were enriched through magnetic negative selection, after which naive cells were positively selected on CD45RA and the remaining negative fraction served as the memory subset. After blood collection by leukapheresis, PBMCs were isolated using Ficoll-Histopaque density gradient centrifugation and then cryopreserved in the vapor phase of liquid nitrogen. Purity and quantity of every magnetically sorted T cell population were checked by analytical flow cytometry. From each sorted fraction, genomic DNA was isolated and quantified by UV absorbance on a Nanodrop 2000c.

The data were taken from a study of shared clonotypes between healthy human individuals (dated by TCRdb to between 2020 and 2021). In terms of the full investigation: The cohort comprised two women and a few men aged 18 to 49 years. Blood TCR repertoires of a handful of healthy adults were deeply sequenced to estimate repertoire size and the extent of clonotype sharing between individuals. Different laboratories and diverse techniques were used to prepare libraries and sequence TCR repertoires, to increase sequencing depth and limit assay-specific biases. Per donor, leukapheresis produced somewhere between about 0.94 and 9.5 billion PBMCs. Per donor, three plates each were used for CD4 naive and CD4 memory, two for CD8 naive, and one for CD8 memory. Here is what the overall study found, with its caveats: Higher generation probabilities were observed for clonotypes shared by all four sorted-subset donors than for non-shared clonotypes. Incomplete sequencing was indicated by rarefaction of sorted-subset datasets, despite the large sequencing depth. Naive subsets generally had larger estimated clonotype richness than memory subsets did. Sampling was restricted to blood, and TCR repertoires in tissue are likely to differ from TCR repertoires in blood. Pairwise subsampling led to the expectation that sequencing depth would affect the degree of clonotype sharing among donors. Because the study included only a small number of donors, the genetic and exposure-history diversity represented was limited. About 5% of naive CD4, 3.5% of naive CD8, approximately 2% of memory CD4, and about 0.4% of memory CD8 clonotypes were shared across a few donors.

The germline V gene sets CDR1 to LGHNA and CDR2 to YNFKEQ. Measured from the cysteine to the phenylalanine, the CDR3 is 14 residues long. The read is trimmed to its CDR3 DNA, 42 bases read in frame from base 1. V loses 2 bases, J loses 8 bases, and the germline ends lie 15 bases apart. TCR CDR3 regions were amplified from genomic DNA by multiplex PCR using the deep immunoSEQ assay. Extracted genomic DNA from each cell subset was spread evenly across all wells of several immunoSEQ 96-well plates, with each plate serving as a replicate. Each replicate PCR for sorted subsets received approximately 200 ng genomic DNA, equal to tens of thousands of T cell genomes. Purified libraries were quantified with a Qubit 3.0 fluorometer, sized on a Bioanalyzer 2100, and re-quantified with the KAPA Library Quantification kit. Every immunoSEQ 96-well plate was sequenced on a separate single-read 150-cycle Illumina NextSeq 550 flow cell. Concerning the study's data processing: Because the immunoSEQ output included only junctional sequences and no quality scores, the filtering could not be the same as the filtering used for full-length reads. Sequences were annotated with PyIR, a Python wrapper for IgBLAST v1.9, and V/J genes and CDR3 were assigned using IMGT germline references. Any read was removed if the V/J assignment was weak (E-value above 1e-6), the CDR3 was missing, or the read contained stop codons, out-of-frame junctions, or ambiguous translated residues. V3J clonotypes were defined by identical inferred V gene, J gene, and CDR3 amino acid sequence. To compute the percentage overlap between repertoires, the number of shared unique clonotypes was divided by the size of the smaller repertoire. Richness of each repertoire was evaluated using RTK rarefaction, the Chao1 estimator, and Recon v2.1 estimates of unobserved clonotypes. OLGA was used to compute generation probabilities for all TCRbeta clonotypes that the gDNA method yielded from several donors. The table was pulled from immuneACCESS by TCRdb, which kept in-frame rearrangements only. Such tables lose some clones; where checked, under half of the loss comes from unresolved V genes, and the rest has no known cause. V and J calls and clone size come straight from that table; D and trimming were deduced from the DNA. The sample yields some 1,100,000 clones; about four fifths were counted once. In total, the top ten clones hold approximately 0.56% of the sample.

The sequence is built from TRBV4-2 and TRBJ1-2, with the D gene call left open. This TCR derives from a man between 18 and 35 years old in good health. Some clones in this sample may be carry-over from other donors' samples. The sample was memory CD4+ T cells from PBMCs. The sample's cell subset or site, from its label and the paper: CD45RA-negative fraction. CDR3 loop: CASSQLGLDGGYTF. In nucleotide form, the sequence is TGTGCCAGCAGCCAATTAGGACTTGATGGCGGCTACACCTTC.